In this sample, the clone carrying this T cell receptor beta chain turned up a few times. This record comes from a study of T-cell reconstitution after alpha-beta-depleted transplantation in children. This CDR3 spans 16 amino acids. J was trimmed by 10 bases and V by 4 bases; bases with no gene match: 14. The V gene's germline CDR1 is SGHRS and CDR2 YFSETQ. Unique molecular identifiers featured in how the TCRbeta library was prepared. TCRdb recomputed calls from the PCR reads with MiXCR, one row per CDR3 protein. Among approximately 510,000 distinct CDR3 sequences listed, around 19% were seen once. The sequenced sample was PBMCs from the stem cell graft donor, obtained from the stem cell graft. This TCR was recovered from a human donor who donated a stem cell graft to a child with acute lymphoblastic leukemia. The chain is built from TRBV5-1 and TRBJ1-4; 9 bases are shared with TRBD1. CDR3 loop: CASSATLRDRDRKLFF. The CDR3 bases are TGCGCCAGCAGCGCAACCCTCCGGGACAGGGATCGAAAACTGTTTTTT.